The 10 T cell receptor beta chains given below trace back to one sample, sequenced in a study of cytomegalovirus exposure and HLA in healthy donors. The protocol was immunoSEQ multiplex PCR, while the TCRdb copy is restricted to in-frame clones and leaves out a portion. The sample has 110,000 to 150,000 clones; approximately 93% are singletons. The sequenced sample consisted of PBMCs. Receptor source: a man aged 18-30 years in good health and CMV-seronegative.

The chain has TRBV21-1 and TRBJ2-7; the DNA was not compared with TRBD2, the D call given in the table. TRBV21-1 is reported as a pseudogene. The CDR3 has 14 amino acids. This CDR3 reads CASSKAWSLHEQYF. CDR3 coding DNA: TGTGCCAGCAGCAAAGCGTGGAGTCTCCACGAGCAGTACTTC.

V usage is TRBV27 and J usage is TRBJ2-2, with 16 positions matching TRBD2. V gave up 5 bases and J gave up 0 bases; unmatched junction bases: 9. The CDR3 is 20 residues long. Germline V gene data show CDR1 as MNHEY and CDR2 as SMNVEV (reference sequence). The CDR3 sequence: CASSTTGTSGRASNTGELFF. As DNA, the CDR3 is TGTGCCAGCAGTACGACGGGGACTAGCGGGAGGGCCTCGAACACCGGGGAGCTGTTTTTT.

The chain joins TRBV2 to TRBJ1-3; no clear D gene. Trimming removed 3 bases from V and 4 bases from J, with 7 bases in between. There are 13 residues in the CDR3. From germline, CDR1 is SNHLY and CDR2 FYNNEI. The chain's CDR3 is CASSDTAGNTIYF. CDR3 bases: TGTGCCAGCAGTGACACAGCCGGAAACACCATATATTTT.

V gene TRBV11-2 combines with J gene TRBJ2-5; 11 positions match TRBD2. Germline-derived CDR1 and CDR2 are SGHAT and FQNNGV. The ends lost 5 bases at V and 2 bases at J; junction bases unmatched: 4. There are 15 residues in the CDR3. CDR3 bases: TGTGCCAGCAGCAGGACTAGCGGGTCACAAGAGACCCAGTACTTC. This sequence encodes CASSRTSGSQETQYF.

CDR3 coding DNA: TGTGCCAGCAGTAACACAGGGTGGCATCAGCCCCAGCATTTT. This gives the protein CASSNTGWHQPQHF. The gene calls are TRBV6-5 and TRBJ1-5; weak D call: TRBD1 (6 bases). The CDR3 sequence is 14 residues long. Germline assignment: CDR1 MNHEY and CDR2 SVGAGI. The ends were cut back, 5 bases at V and 5 bases at J, with 13 bases in the middle.

This CDR3 is CASSSVGTGSNQPQHF. The CDR3 DNA reads TGTGCCAGCAGTTCTGTCGGCACGGGTAGCAATCAGCCCCAGCATTTT. The chain has TRBV27 and TRBJ1-5; D gene unclear. Germline assignment: CDR1 MNHEY and CDR2 SMNVEV (reference sequence). V lost 4 bases and J 0 bases, leaving 13 bases between the germline ends. This CDR3 has 16 residues.

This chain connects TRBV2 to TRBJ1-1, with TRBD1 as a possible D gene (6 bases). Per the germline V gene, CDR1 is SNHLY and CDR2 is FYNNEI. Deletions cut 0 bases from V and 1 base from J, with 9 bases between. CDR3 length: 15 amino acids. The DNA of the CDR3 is TGTGCCAGCAGTGAAGCCAGGGGTAGGAACACTGAAGCTTTCTTT. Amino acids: CASSEARGRNTEAFF. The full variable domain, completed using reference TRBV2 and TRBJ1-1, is EPEVTQTPSHQVTQMGQEVILRCVPISNHLYFYWYRQILGQKVEFLVSFYNNEISEKSEIFDDQFSVERPDGSNFTLKIRSTKLEDSAMYFCASSEARGRNTEAFFGQGTRLTVV.

CDR3 sequence: CASSFGLAGYEQYV. CDR3 DNA: TGTGCCAGCAGCTTTGGACTAGCCGGGTACGAGCAGTACGTC. The genes are TRBV11-2 and TRBJ2-7, with TRBD2 matching over 8 bases. The CDR3 extends over 14 amino acids. Germline-derived CDR1 and CDR2 are SGHAT and FQNNGV. J lost 4 bases, V lost 3 bases, and 5 bases had no gene match.

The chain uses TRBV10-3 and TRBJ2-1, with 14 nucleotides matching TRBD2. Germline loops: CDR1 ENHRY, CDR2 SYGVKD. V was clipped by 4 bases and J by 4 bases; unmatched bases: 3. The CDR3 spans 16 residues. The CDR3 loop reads CAISAGTSGGYNEQFF. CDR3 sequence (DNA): TGTGCCATCAGTGCAGGGACTAGCGGGGGTTACAATGAGCAGTTCTTC.

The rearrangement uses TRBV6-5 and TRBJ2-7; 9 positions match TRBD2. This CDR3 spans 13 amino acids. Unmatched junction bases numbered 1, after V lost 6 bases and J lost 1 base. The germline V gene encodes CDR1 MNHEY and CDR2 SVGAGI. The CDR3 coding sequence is TGTGCCAGCAGAACTAGCGGGTCCTACGAGCAGTACTTC. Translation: CASRTSGSYEQYF.